This T cell receptor (beta chain) was sequenced in a study of vaccination effects on CD4 cells after COVID-19. For the study at large: Median timing of post-vaccine samples was 72 days after the second dose. Study-wide results and limits: Common cold coronaviruses were cross-recognized by only 1 of 255 vaccine-induced clones in healthy vaccinees.

The table came from immunoSEQ multiplex PCR; TCRdb's copy has only in-frame clones and leaves some out. This sample has approximately 83,000 clones, with roughly 80% found just once. Within the ViraFEST assay, antigen-specific CD4+ T cells underwent expansion with viral peptide pools prior to sequencing. Following culture for roughly 10 days, CD4+ T cells were isolated. It was two doses of either the BNT162b2 or mRNA-1273 vaccine that participants received. As concerns this clone: What it recognizes is unknown.

V gave up 5 bases and J gave up 0 bases, with 11 bases separating them. Germline loops: CDR1 LNHDA, CDR2 SQIVND (reference sequence). This CDR3 comprises 15 residues. This specimen was CD4+ T cells from PBMCs cultured with HCoV-OC43 spike peptides, taken after COVID-19 vaccination. As for subset: HCoV-OC43 spike overlapping peptide pool stimulation. This TCR derives from a human donor who received a COVID-19 vaccine. The chain employs TRBV19 and TRBJ1-5; D may be TRBD1 (6 bases). The CDR3, as DNA: TGTGCCAGTAGTCAGCAGGGGTATAGCAATCAGCCCCAGCATTTT. Its protein is CASSQQGYSNQPQHF.